This TCR beta chain was captured by sequencing in a study of PD-1 blockade in classical Hodgkin lymphoma. Germline V lookup: CDR1 SGHNT, CDR2 YENEEA. Trimming removed 5 bases at V and 7 bases at J, with 9 bases between. The CDR3 runs to 12 residues. Each and every patient relapsed after autologous stem cell transplantation, and patients got differing brentuximab vedotin exposure. CD4+ T cells were purified from thawed PBMCs by magnetic negative selection. Libraries were prepared by immunoSEQ multiplex PCR; TCRdb keeps only in-frame clonotypes and omits some of them. The data hold approximately 25,000 clones, with roughly 89% observed a single time.

The source was CD4+ T cells from blood, collected at baseline. V usage is TRBV11-3 and J usage is TRBJ2-1, with unresolved D. This TCR derives from a human donor with classical Hodgkin lymphoma. The CDR3 spells CASSPSWNEQFF. CDR3 DNA sequence: TGTGCCAGCAGCCCCTCCTGGAATGAGCAGTTCTTC.